A single sample is the source of the 17 T cell receptor beta chains below, sequenced in a study of patients and donors after allogeneic stem cell transplantation. Using its own MiXCR run on the RT-PCR reads, TCRdb lists one record per CDR3 protein. The sample consists of about 960,000 distinct CDR3 sequences, about a sixth of them appearing once. Sequencing input: blood, either unsorted or a sorted T cell fraction (not recorded which). Source of these receptors: a human donor who was either an allogeneic HSCT recipient or a stem cell or donor lymphocyte infusion donor (not recorded which). It is not recorded whose cells these are; they may come from a transplant donor.

The chain uses TRBV29-1 and TRBJ1-2; D gene unclear. Germline-derived CDR1 and CDR2 are SQVTM and ANQGSEA. The V end was cut by 2 bases, the J end by 2 bases, with 6 bases between. The CDR3 runs to 12 residues. The CDR3 here is CSVELPNYGYTF. Written as DNA, the CDR3 is TGCAGCGTTGAACTACCGAACTATGGCTACACCTTC.

A few counts support this clonotype. This chain joins TRBV15 and TRBJ1-3; D remains ambiguous. Germline CDR1 reads LNHNV; CDR2 reads YYDKDF (reference sequence). This CDR3 is built from 17 residues. V dropped 5 bases and J dropped 3 bases, with 20 bases sitting between them. CDR3 sequence (DNA): TGTGCCACCAGCCGTTCCGGACGTAGGACCCGTGGAAACACCATATATTTT. Its protein is CATSRSGRRTRGNTIYF.

The chain employs TRBV5-1 and TRBJ2-5; TRBD2 agrees at 10 bases. Trimming removed 5 bases from V and 5 bases from J; junction bases left unmatched: 6. The CDR3 totals 14 residues. Germline V CDR1 and CDR2: SGHRS, YFSETQ. The CDR3: CASRHLAGEETQYF. CDR3 in DNA: TGCGCCAGCAGGCACCTAGCGGGGGAGGAGACCCAGTACTTC.

The chain has TRBV12-3 or TRBV12-4 and TRBJ2-7, with 7 bases that match TRBD1. The CDR3 is 13 residues long. The junction had 6 bases not matched to a gene; V was cut back by 6 bases and J by 4 bases. CDR3 protein: CASRPTGLYEQYF. The CDR3 bases are TGTGCCAGCAGACCGACAGGGTTATACGAGCAGTACTTC.

This chain uses TRBV5-5 with TRBJ2-5; a weak D match, TRBD2 (6 bases). Germline assignment: CDR1 SGHKS and CDR2 YYEKEE (reference sequence). This CDR3 region has 14 residues. V lost 4 bases, J lost 5 bases, and 15 bases lay in between. In DNA, the CDR3 is TGTGCCAGCAGCCCCGGGACTTTCCTTGAGACCCAGTACTTC. Translation gives CASSPGTFLETQYF. Combining the CDR3 with reference TRBV5-5 and TRBJ2-5 gives the whole variable domain DAGVTQSPTHLIKTRGQQVTLRCSPISGHKSVSWYQQVLGQGPQFIFQYYEKEERGRGNFPDRFSARQFPNYSSELNVNALLLGDSALYLCASSPGTFLETQYFGPGTRLLVL.

V is TRBV10-3 and J is TRBJ2-1; D not certain. The CDR3 is made up of 15 amino acids. V was cut by 0 bases and J by 4 bases, with 10 bases left in between. Germline CDR1 reads ENHRY; CDR2 reads SYGVKD. The CDR3 nucleotides read TGTGCCATCAGTGAGTCGACCTCCGTATACAATGAGCAGTTCTTC. Protein product: CAISESTSVYNEQFF.

This clonotype was observed a few times. The chain recombines TRBV12-3 or TRBV12-4 with TRBJ1-2; maybe TRBD1 (6 bases). The V end lost 6 bases, the J end lost 5 bases, and 16 bases lay between the germline ends. CDR3 size: 14 residues. In nucleotides, the CDR3 is TGTGCCAGCAGGCGTGGGGGGCCGGGGTATGGCTACACCTTC. It translates to CASRRGGPGYGYTF.

The chain recombines TRBV5-4 with TRBJ2-1; D uncertain. Germline lookup yields CDR1 SGHNT and CDR2 YYREEE (reference sequence). Trimming shortened V by 0 bases and J by 7 bases, and 17 bases separated the two germline ends. This CDR3 is built from 16 residues. The DNA of the CDR3 is TGTGCCAGCAGCTTGGCCGGGCCTCCCCGAAGAAATGAGCAGTTCTTC. This encodes CASSLAGPPRRNEQFF.

Here the CDR3 reads CASSLSGIGVNTEAFF. CDR3 nucleotide sequence: TGCGCCAGCAGCCTTAGCGGGATTGGGGTGAACACTGAAGCTTTCTTT. The chain combines TRBV5-1 with TRBJ1-1; D is unresolved. V lost 4 bases and J lost 0, with 16 bases in between. The CDR3 is made up of 16 amino acids. Per the germline V gene, CDR1 is SGHRS and CDR2 is YFSETQ.

This clonotype was seen more than once but under ten times. V usage is TRBV24-1 and J usage is TRBJ2-2; D remains unclear. Looked up from germline, CDR1 is KGHDR and CDR2 is SFDVKD. V shed 3 bases and J shed 7 bases, with 14 bases lying between them. CDR3 length equals 15 residues. In nucleotides, the CDR3 is TGTGCCACCAGTGATCCGAAAGACAAGATCGGGGAGCTGTTTTTT. Amino acids: CATSDPKDKIGELFF.

There are a few counts of this clonotype. CDR3 nucleotides: TGTGCCAGCAGTACACCGGGACCGAACATGAACACTGAAGCTTTCTTT. Protein product: CASSTPGPNMNTEAFF. The rearrangement uses TRBV12-3 or TRBV12-4 and TRBJ1-1; weak D call: TRBD1 (5 bases). V gave up 5 bases and J gave up 0 bases, with 16 bases separating them. The CDR3 totals 16 residues.

This clonotype appeared a few times. The chain couples TRBV7-8 to TRBJ2-7, with TRBD1 matching over 12 bases. V trimming: 6 bases; J trimming: 6 bases; junction bases outside the gene matches: 9. The V gene's germline CDR1 is SGHVS and CDR2 FQNEAQ. The CDR3 is 15 amino acids. The CDR3 is CASSVQGQGATEQYF. CDR3 DNA sequence: TGTGCCAGCAGTGTCCAGGGACAGGGGGCCACCGAGCAGTACTTC.

The chain has TRBV20-1 and TRBJ1-2; D possibly corresponds to TRBD1 (5 bases). V was shortened by 6 bases and J by 7 bases, with 18 bases between the two germline ends. The CDR3 runs to 13 residues. CDR1 is DFQATT, CDR2 SNEGSKA, per germline (reference sequence). The CDR3 DNA reads as TGCAGTGCCCTAGCTCGGGGGATGGTTGGCTACACCTTC. Translation: CSALARGMVGYTF.

This clonotype was seen a few times. The chain uses TRBV12-3 or TRBV12-4 and TRBJ2-5, with 14 bases aligning to TRBD2. The V segment lost 3 bases and the J segment 5 bases; nucleotides outside the gene matches: 5. The CDR3 loop spans 16 amino acids. In nucleotides, the CDR3 is TGTGCCAGCAGTTTGCGGACTAGCGGGGGGCGGGAGACCCAGTACTTC. Protein sequence: CASSLRTSGGRETQYF.

This rearrangement joins TRBV20-1 to TRBJ1-1; D is uncertain. CDR3 length equals 13 residues. Trimming left V 4 bases short and J 1 base short, with 10 bases between. Germline loops: CDR1 DFQATT, CDR2 SNEGSKA (reference sequence). The CDR3 region has the DNA TGCAGTGCTATACGGGGTAGGAACACTGAAGCTTTCTTT. The encoded protein is CSAIRGRNTEAFF.

The chain carries TRBV11-2 and TRBJ2-3; 7 nucleotides align to TRBD2. The germline V gene has CDR1 SGHAT and CDR2 FQNNGV. The junction had 5 bases not matched to a gene; V was cut back by 3 bases and J by 8 bases. The CDR3 consists of 13 residues. The CDR3 DNA is TGTGCCAGCAGCTTCCCGGGGGGAGCTACGCAGTATTTT. Its translation is CASSFPGGATQYF. Full variable domain (rest looked up from reference TRBV11-2 and TRBJ2-3): EAGVAQSPRYKIIEKRQSVAFWCNPISGHATLYWYQQILGQGPKLLIQFQNNGVVDDSQLPKDRFSAERLKGVDSTLKIQPAKLEDSAVYLCASSFPGGATQYFGPGTRLTVL.

The rearrangement links TRBV12-3 or TRBV12-4 to TRBJ2-3, with TRBD2 matching over 13 bases. V shed 5 bases, J shed 3 bases, and the junction held 2 bases outside the gene matches. This CDR3 spans 15 amino acids. The CDR3 loop is CASSTSGGGTDTQYF. CDR3 sequence (DNA): TGTGCCAGCAGTACTAGCGGGGGGGGGACAGATACGCAGTATTTT.